The rows below give T cell receptor beta chains drawn from one sample of a study of cytomegalovirus exposure and HLA in healthy donors. Libraries were prepared by immunoSEQ multiplex PCR; TCRdb keeps only in-frame clonotypes and omits some of them. Among some 160,000 clones listed, around four fifths were seen once. Material: PBMCs. Every receptor here comes from a woman between 18 and 29 years old in good health and CMV-seronegative. Each CDR3 is given with its conserved first and last residue. A D gene is named only where the DNA matches it firmly. A row's size may be missing; if present it is once, few, many or a size class.

- TRBJ2-5 TRBD2 TRBV11-2 CASSRRTSGAMETQYF TGTGCCAGCAGCCGCCGGACTAGCGGGGCCATGGAGACCCAGTACTTC
- TRBJ1-1 - TRBV28 CASKQGRDTEAFF TGTGCCAGCAAGCAGGGGAGGGACACTGAAGCTTTCTTT
- TRBJ2-6 - TRBV21-1 CASSKGGQGKAGANGLTF TGTGCCAGCAGCAAGGGGGGACAGGGAAAGGCTGGGGCCAACGGCCTGACTTTC
once TRBJ1-5 - TRBV7-2 CASNNGENQPQHF TGTGCCTCAAATAACGGGGAAAATCAGCCCCAGCATTTT
- TRBJ2-5 - TRBV4-1 CASSPQRLQRGETQYF TGCGCCAGCAGCCCGCAGCGACTGCAACGGGGGGAGACCCAGTACTTC
few TRBJ1-3 - TRBV6-5 CASSYSAISGNTIYF TGTGCCAGCAGTTACTCGGCAATCTCTGGAAACACCATATATTTT
- TRBJ2-1 TRBD2 TRBV12-5 CASAGTSLYNEQFF TGTGCTAGTGCCGGGACTAGCCTCTACAATGAGCAGTTCTTC
- TRBJ2-2 TRBD1 TRBV18 CASSPGTGRTGELFF TGTGCCAGCTCACCGGGGACAGGGAGAACCGGGGAGCTGTTTTTT
- TRBJ1-1 - TRBV9 CASSVGVMNTEAFF TGTGCCAGCAGCGTCGGAGTAATGAACACTGAAGCTTTCTTT
- TRBJ2-5 - TRBV15 CATSRDRTLTGETQYF TGTGCCACCAGCAGAGATCGAACCCTGACAGGAGAGACCCAGTACTTC
- TRBJ2-7 TRBD1 TRBV27 CASRVDGQESSYEQYF TGTGCCAGCAGGGTCGATGGACAGGAAAGCTCCTACGAGCAGTACTTC
- TRBJ1-2 TRBD1 TRBV7-2 CASSLVEGAYTYGYTF TGTGCCAGCAGCTTAGTAGAGGGGGCGTATACCTATGGCTACACCTTC
- TRBJ1-5 - TRBV19 CASSSILGTPNQPQHF TGTGCCAGTAGTTCTATTCTGGGGACACCAAATCAGCCCCAGCATTTT
- TRBJ2-3 TRBD1 TRBV11-3 CASSPHRGVTSTDTQYF TGTGCCAGCAGCCCACACAGGGGGGTGACGAGCACAGATACGCAGTATTTT
- TRBJ2-1 TRBD1 TRBV29-1 CSFGQGIIEQFF TGCAGCTTTGGACAGGGGATCATTGAGCAGTTCTTC
- TRBJ2-5 TRBD2 TRBV27 CASSGLVQETQYF TGTGCCAGCAGCGGACTAGTTCAAGAGACCCAGTACTTC
few TRBJ1-4 - TRBV4-1 CASREEGTATNEKLFF TGCGCCAGTCGAGAGGAGGGAACTGCAACTAATGAAAAACTGTTTTTT
- TRBJ2-5 - TRBV12-5 CASGHEVETQYF TGTGCTAGTGGCCACGAGGTGGAGACCCAGTACTTC
few TRBJ2-5 TRBD1 TRBV28 CASSLQGEMGAIMPQYF TGTGCCAGCAGTTTGCAGGGGGAGATGGGGGCCATAATGCCCCAGTACTTC
- TRBJ2-2 - TRBV6-5 CASELSGELFF TGTGCCAGTGAGTTGAGCGGGGAGCTGTTTTTT
once TRBJ1-2 - TRBV5-1 CASSLDSRTANYGYTF TGCGCCAGCAGCTTGGATAGTAGGACAGCTAACTATGGCTACACCTTC
- TRBJ1-2 TRBD1 TRBV29-1 CSAGDSAYGYTF TGCAGCGCAGGGGACAGCGCCTATGGCTACACCTTC
- TRBJ1-2 - TRBV29-1 CSVWTDINYGYTF TGCAGCGTTTGGACAGATATTAACTATGGCTACACCTTC
- TRBJ2-5 - TRBV28 CASGRGWQETQYF TGTGCCAGCGGCAGGGGTTGGCAAGAGACCCAGTACTTC
- TRBJ2-4 - TRBV6-5 CASSYSISSQKNIQYF TGTGCCAGCAGTTACTCGATTAGTAGCCAGAAAAACATTCAGTACTTC
few TRBJ1-5 TRBD1 TRBV19 CASSIGQGRGQPQHF TGTGCCAGTAGTATAGGACAGGGTAGGGGTCAGCCCCAGCATTTT
- TRBJ1-4 - TRBV4-2 CASSPDPLIRGQATNEKLFF TGTGCCAGCAGCCCCGACCCTTTAATACGGGGTCAGGCAACTAATGAAAAACTGTTTTTT
few TRBJ2-3 - TRBV7-9 CASSFTGGRTDTQYF TGTGCCAGCAGCTTTACCGGGGGGCGCACAGATACGCAGTATTTT
- TRBJ1-1 - TRBV30 CAWTLSGTEAFF TGTGCCTGGACATTGTCAGGGACTGAAGCTTTCTTT
- TRBJ1-2 - TRBV14 CASSQTSGYGYTF TGTGCCAGCAGCCAAACATCGGGCTATGGCTACACCTTC
- TRBJ1-1 TRBD1 TRBV5-4 CASSFQGVNTEAFF TGTGCCAGCAGCTTTCAGGGGGTGAACACTGAAGCTTTCTTT
- TRBJ1-1 - TRBV27 CASRPERDTEAFF TGTGCCAGCAGGCCCGAGAGGGACACTGAAGCTTTCTTT
many TRBJ1-2 TRBD1 TRBV6-1 CASSEEGTGDGYTF TGTGCCAGCAGTGAAGAGGGGACAGGTGATGGCTACACCTTC
- TRBJ1-6 - TRBV7-9 CASSLAGGKGSPLHF TGTGCCAGCAGCTTAGCTGGAGGGAAGGGCTCACCCCTCCACTTT
- TRBJ2-1 TRBD2 TRBV5-6 CASRDFSGRNYNEQFF TGTGCCAGCAGGGATTTTAGCGGGAGGAACTACAATGAGCAGTTCTTC
- TRBJ2-2 TRBD1 TRBV14 CASSRISGTGNTGELFF TGTGCCAGCAGCCGCATCTCCGGGACAGGGAACACCGGGGAGCTGTTTTTT
- TRBJ1-3 - TRBV5-4 CASSPTGSGNTIYF TGTGCCAGCAGCCCGACAGGCTCTGGAAACACCATATATTTT
- TRBJ1-1 TRBD1 TRBV5-5 CASSPRGAGQANTEAFF TGTGCCAGCAGCCCCCGGGGGGCGGGACAGGCGAACACTGAAGCTTTCTTT
- TRBJ1-2 TRBD1 TRBV18 CASSLTGQPNYGYTF TGTGCCAGCTCACTAACGGGACAGCCTAACTATGGCTACACCTTC
- TRBJ2-1 TRBD2 TRBV5-1 CASSLYAGGPNEQFF TGCGCCAGCAGCTTGTACGCGGGGGGGCCCAATGAGCAGTTCTTC
- TRBJ1-1 TRBD1 TRBV5-1 CASSSTQGGANTEAFF TGCGCCAGCAGCTCTACACAGGGGGGTGCGAACACTGAAGCTTTCTTT
- TRBJ1-3 - TRBV9 CASSARGLGSGNTIYF TGTGCCAGCAGCGCCAGGGGCTTGGGATCTGGAAACACCATATATTTT
- TRBJ1-1 TRBD1 TRBV12-5 CASGTGVFTEAFF TGTGCTAGTGGAACAGGGGTTTTCACTGAAGCTTTCTTT
- TRBJ2-1 TRBD1 TRBV30 CAAIRDSKPGEQFF TGTGCCGCGATCCGGGACAGCAAGCCTGGGGAGCAGTTCTTC
- TRBJ2-2 - TRBV18 CASSPPHLGQKRLFF TGTGCCAGCTCACCACCCCATCTCGGACAGAAAAGGCTGTTTTTT
- TRBJ1-1 - TRBV2 CASTLVGVAEAFF TGTGCCAGCACCCTCGTAGGAGTAGCTGAAGCTTTCTTT
- TRBJ1-1 - TRBV30 CAWKAGTNTEAFF TGTGCCTGGAAGGCAGGCACGAACACTGAAGCTTTCTTT
few TRBJ2-5 TRBD1 TRBV5-1 CASSLGGIGKETQYF TGCGCCAGCAGCTTAGGGGGCATCGGGAAAGAGACCCAGTACTTC
- TRBJ2-2 TRBD2 TRBV9 CASSVLAGGRAGELFF TGTGCCAGCAGCGTACTTGCGGGGGGGAGAGCCGGGGAGCTGTTTTTT
- TRBJ1-5 TRBD1 TRBV6-5 CASSSLTGEQPQHF TGTGCCAGCAGTTCCCTGACAGGGGAGCAGCCCCAGCATTTT
few TRBJ1-2 - TRBV7-9 CASIPLSRGPYGYTF TGTGCCAGCATACCTTTAAGCAGGGGTCCCTATGGCTACACCTTC
- TRBJ2-1 - TRBV21-1 CASSKQEAEDEQFF TGTGCCAGCAGCAAACAGGAGGCTGAAGATGAGCAGTTCTTC
- TRBJ2-7 TRBD1 TRBV28 CASRTGGGSYEQYF TGTGCCAGCCGGACAGGGGGCGGTTCCTACGAGCAGTACTTC
few TRBJ1-4 TRBD1 TRBV19 CASSPLQQGLANEKLFF TGTGCCAGTAGTCCCTTACAACAGGGGTTGGCTAATGAAAAACTGTTTTTT
- TRBJ1-4 TRBD1 TRBV30 CAWSVGQGATNEKLFF TGTGCCTGGAGTGTGGGACAGGGCGCAACTAATGAAAAACTGTTTTTT
- TRBJ1-2 - TRBV5-1 CASSKDPGGGYTF TGCGCCAGCAGCAAGGACCCCGGAGGAGGCTACACCTTC
- TRBJ1-1 - TRBV5-1 CASSLETASEAFF TGCGCCAGCAGCTTGGAGACAGCGAGTGAAGCTTTCTTT
- TRBJ2-7 TRBD2 TRBV6-1 CASNRGDEQYF TGTGCCAGCAATCGGGGGGACGAGCAGTACTTC